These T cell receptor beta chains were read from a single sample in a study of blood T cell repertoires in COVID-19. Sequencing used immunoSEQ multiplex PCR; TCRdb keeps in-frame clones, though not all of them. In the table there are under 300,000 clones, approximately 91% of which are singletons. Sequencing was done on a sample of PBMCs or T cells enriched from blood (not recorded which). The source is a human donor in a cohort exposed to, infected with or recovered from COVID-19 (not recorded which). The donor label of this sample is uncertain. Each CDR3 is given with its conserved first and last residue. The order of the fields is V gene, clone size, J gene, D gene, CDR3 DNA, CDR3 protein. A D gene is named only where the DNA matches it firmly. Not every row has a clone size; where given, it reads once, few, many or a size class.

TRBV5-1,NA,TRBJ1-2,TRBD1,TGCGCCAGCAGCTTGGGGACAGGCGAGTATGGCTACACCTTC,CASSLGTGEYGYTF
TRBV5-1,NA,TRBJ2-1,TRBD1,TGCGCCAGCAGCCCCCCGGGACAGGGTACCTACAATGAGCAGTTCTTC,CASSPPGQGTYNEQFF
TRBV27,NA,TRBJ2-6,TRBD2,TGTGCCAGCAGTTTGTCCGGGACTAGCATTTGGAGTACTGGGGCCAACGTCCTGACTTTC,CASSLSGTSIWSTGANVLTF
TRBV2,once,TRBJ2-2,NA,TGTGCCAGCAGTGAAACAGGGATAAACACCGGGGAGCTGTTTTTT,CASSETGINTGELFF
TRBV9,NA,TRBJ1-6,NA,TGTGCCAGCAGCGTTGTGGACTTCTCTTCACCCCTCCACTTT,CASSVVDFSSPLHF
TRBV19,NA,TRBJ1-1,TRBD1,TGTGCCAGTAGTATTTGGGGACAGGGAGACACTGAAGCTTTCTTT,CASSIWGQGDTEAFF
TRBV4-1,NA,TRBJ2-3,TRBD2,TGCGCCAGCAGCCCTACGGCTAGCGGGGGCGAAGATACGCAGTATTTT,CASSPTASGGEDTQYF
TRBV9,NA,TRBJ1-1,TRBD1,TGTGCCAGCAGCGTAGGGCAGGGGGCTACTGAAGCTTTCTTT,CASSVGQGATEAFF
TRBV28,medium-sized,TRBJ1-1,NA,TGTGCCAGCAGTTTTCAGAACATGAACACTGAAGCTTTCTTT,CASSFQNMNTEAFF
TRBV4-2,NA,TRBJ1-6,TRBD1,TGTGCCAGCAGCCAAGATTTCGCGACAGGGACTTCACCCCTCCACTTT,CASSQDFATGTSPLHF
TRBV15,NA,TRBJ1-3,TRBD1,TGTGCCACCGGAGGGACAGCCAACTCTGGAAACACCATATATTTT,CATGGTANSGNTIYF
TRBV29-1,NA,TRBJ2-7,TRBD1,TGCAGCGTTGCACAGGGGGCCCCCTACGAGCAGTACTTC,CSVAQGAPYEQYF
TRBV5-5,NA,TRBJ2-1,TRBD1,TGTGCCAGCAGCTGGAGAGGGGGCGCGGATGAGCAGTTCTTC,CASSWRGGADEQFF
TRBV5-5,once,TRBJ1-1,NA,TGTGCCAGCAGCTTGGGCCCGTGGGAGAGAGCTTTCTTT,CASSLGPWERAFF
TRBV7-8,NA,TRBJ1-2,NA,TGTGCCAGCAGCAAGACGGAGACCTATGGCTACACCTTC,CASSKTETYGYTF
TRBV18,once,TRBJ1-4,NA,TGTGCCAGCTCACCACGATCGACAGGCGATTATAATGAAAAACTGTTTTTT,CASSPRSTGDYNEKLFF
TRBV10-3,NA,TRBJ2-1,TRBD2,TGTGCCATCAAACCGGGGCGGGGGGATTACAATGAGCAGTTCTTC,CAIKPGRGDYNEQFF
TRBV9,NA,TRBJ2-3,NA,TGTGCCAGCAGCGTAGATGCGTCAATAGCTGATACGCAGTATTTT,CASSVDASIADTQYF
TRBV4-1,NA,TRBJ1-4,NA,TGCGCCAGCAGCCAGGGCGAAGAAAAACTGTTTTTT,CASSQGEEKLFF
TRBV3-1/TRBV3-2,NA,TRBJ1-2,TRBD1,TGTGCCAGCAGCTACGCCGGGACAGGGGCAGACTATGGCTACACCTTC,CASSYAGTGADYGYTF
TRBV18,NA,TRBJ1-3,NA,TGTGCCAGCTCACCACCTGGCAGCTCTGGAAACACCATATATTTT,CASSPPGSSGNTIYF
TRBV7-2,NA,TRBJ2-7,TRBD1,TGTGCCAGCAGAACAGGGGAGCCCTACGAGCAGTACTTC,CASRTGEPYEQYF
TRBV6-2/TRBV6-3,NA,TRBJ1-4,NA,TGTGCCAGCAGTACACCCCCCCAGGCGAAACTGTTTTTT,CASSTPPQAKLFF
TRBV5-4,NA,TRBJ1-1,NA,TGTGCCAGCAGCTTGGTGGGGTTGGGAGGGACTGAAGCTTTCTTT,CASSLVGLGGTEAFF
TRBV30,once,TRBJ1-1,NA,TGTGCCTGGAGTGGAGGGTGGAACACTGAAGCTTTCTTT,CAWSGGWNTEAFF
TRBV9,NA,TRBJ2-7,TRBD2,TGTGCCAGCAGCGTAGGGACTAGCGGGGCTAGAGGTGAGCAGTACTTC,CASSVGTSGARGEQYF
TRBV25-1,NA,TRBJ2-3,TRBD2,TGTGCCAGCGCCACTAGCGGGGGGGCGGTAGATACGCAGTATTTT,CASATSGGAVDTQYF
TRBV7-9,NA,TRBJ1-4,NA,TGTGCCAGCAGCTCCGGTCCAGGGACTAATGAAAAACTGTTTTTT,CASSSGPGTNEKLFF
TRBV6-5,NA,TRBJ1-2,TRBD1,TGTGCCAGCAGGCGGACAGGGGTTGAAGATGGCTACACCTTC,CASRRTGVEDGYTF
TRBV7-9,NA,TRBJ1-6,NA,TGTGCCAGCAGCTCTAACAGGGAGCTTGCTTCACCCCTCCACTTT,CASSSNRELASPLHF
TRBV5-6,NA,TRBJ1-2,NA,TGTGCCAGCTCTCCAGGGGAACACTATGGCTACACCTTC,CASSPGEHYGYTF
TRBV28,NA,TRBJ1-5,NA,TGTGCCAGCACCTCCGACAGTCTTGCCCGCAATCAGCCCCAGCATTTT,CASTSDSLARNQPQHF
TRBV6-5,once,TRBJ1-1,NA,TGTGCCAGCAGGACCAGAGAGAGAGGGACTGAAGCTTTCTTT,CASRTRERGTEAFF
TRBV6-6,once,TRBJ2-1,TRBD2,TGTGCCAGCAGTCGACCCGGGACTAGCGGGGGGGCCCACCGGCAGTTCTTC,CASSRPGTSGGAHRQFF
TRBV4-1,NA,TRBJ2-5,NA,TGCGCCAGCAGCCGTTTCGACAGGGAGGATAGGGAGACCCAGTACTTC,CASSRFDREDRETQYF
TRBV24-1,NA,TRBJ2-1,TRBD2,TGTGCCACCAGTGATTTGGGAGCGGGGGCCTACAATGAGCAGTTCTTC,CATSDLGAGAYNEQFF
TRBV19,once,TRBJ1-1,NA,TGTGCCAGTAACGACAGGAGGACTGAAGCTTTCTTT,CASNDRRTEAFF
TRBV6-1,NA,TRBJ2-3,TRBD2,TGTGCCACCTGTGAAAGCGGGGGGGCGACAGATACGCAGTATTTT,CATCESGGATDTQYF
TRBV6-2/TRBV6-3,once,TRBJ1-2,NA,TGTGCCAGCAGTCTCGGGACATCCGGCTACACCTTC,CASSLGTSGYTF
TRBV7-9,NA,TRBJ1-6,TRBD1,TGTGCCAGCAGCCGAGACAGGGCCAATTCACCCCTCCACTTT,CASSRDRANSPLHF
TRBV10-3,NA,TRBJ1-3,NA,TGTGCCTTCCTCGGGGGGGACTCTGGAAACACCATATATTTT,CAFLGGDSGNTIYF